The 32 T cell receptor beta chains below were found in one sample sequenced in a study of radiation and T cells in renal cell carcinoma. Repertoires were generated with immunoSEQ multiplex PCR, while TCRdb's copy carries only in-frame clones and drops some. The sample lists approximately 100,000 clones, less than 90% occurring once. The time point is: baseline pretreatment blood. Sample treatment: 15 Gy SBRT to primary tumor, nephrectomy 4 weeks later. Here the sequenced sample was blood, taken from a patient whose treatment included radiotherapy and nephrectomy. The receptors derive from a man aged 45 to 65 with renal cell carcinoma.

There are a few counts of this clone. The chain is built from TRBV18 and TRBJ2-2; D perhaps matches TRBD2 (5 bases). From germline, CDR1 is KGHSH and CDR2 LQKENI. The CDR3 loop spans 15 amino acids. With 2 bases removed from V and 3 bases from J, the gap between germline ends came to 10 bases. CDR3 bases: TGTGCCAGCTCACCAACTAGAGTTGACACCGGGGAGCTGTTTTTT. It specifies CASSPTRVDTGELFF.

V is TRBV9 and J is TRBJ2-7, with D perhaps given as TRBD1 or TRBD2 (8 bases each). The germline gives CDR1 SGDLS, CDR2 YYNGEE. The length of the CDR3 is 14 residues. V was shortened by 2 bases and J by 3 bases, with 12 bases between the two germline ends. CDR3 sequence reads: CASSVSGTGYEQYF. The CDR3 bases are TGTGCCAGCAGCGTTAGCGGGACAGGCTACGAGCAGTACTTC.

This rearrangement joins TRBV6-1 to TRBJ2-1; D not certain. Between the trimmed V and J ends, which lost 10 bases and 1 base, there was a span of 11 bases. From germline, CDR1 is MNHNS and CDR2 SASEGT. There are 13 residues in the CDR3. The CDR3 loop reads CATIQWSYNEQFF. The CDR3, as DNA: TGTGCCACCATCCAGTGGTCCTACAATGAGCAGTTCTTC.

The V gene is TRBV27, the J gene TRBJ2-1; D gene unclear. The CDR3 contains 12 residues. CDR1 is MNHEY, CDR2 SMNVEV, per germline (reference sequence). The ends were cut back, 7 bases at V and 8 bases at J, with 12 bases in the middle. For the CDR3, the DNA is TGTGCCAGCACCCCCCAAAGCGATGAGCAGTTCTTC. Residues: CASTPQSDEQFF.

DNA of the CDR3: TGTGCCAGCGTCAGGGGGGCGAACTATGGCTACACCTTC. Translating it yields CASVRGANYGYTF. The chain uses TRBV6-6 and TRBJ1-2, with 7 positions matching TRBD1. Germline assignment: CDR1 MNHNY and CDR2 SVGAGI (reference sequence). V lost 8 bases to trimming and J lost 2 bases; unmatched junction nucleotides: 5. The CDR3 loop spans 13 amino acids.

The J gene is TRBJ1-5, the V gene TRBV15; D is ambiguous. Between the trimmed V and J ends, which lost 0 bases and 3 bases, there was a span of 12 bases. The CDR3 extends over 16 amino acids. CDR1 and CDR2 (germline): LNHNV, YYDKDF (reference sequence). CDR3 DNA: TGTGCCACCAGCAGAGACCATGCCAGAAACAATCAGCCCCAGCATTTT. Encoded protein: CATSRDHARNNQPQHF. Full variable domain (rest looked up from reference TRBV15 and TRBJ1-5): DAMVIQNPRYQVTQFGKPVTLSCSQTLNHNVMYWYQQKSSQAPKLLFHYYDKDFNNEADTPDNFQSRRPNTSFCFLDIRSPGLGDTAMYLCATSRDHARNNQPQHFGDGTRLSIL.

Of note for this clone: The DNA is left out, because the CDR3 cannot be placed on it with certainty; the CDR3 is given as TCRdb lists it. The chain recombines TRBV21-1 with TRBJ1-5. TRBV21-1 is shown as a pseudogene. Both ends counted, the CDR3 spans 16 residues. CDR3 residues: CASSKGVGTGNQPQHF.

The CDR3 sequence: CASSPRWGSGNTIYF. The CDR3 nucleotides read TGTGCCAGCAGTCCCCGGTGGGGCTCTGGAAACACCATATATTTT. This chain connects TRBV27 to TRBJ1-3; no reliable D call. Deletions cut 5 bases from V and 0 bases from J, with 11 bases between. This CDR3 is 15 amino acids long. In germline, CDR1 is MNHEY, CDR2 SMNVEV (reference sequence).

V usage is TRBV27 and J usage is TRBJ1-4; D remains unclear. V was trimmed by 0 bases and J by 8 bases, leaving 10 bases between them. The CDR3 covers 14 residues. In germline, CDR1 is MNHEY, CDR2 SMNVEV (reference sequence). The CDR3 reads CASSLSTSSEKLFF. Here the CDR3 DNA reads TGTGCCAGCAGTTTATCGACGTCAAGCGAAAAACTGTTTTTT. The variable domain in full, with the rest retrieved from reference TRBV27 and TRBJ1-4, is EAQVTQNPRYLITVTGKKLTVTCSQNMNHEYMSWYRQDPGLGLRQIYYSMNVEVTDKGDVPEGYKVSRKEKRNFPLILESPSPNQTSLYFCASSLSTSSEKLFFGSGTQLSVL.

The chain combines TRBV7-3 with TRBJ1-1, with TRBD1 matching 8 bases. CDR3 length: 13 residues. CDR1 and CDR2 from the germline V gene are SGHTA and FQGTGA. The trim removed 5 bases at V and 6 bases at J, leaving 5 bases unmatched. The CDR3, as DNA: TGTGCCAGCAGCCCGCGGACAGGGTCTGAAGCTTTCTTT. Amino acid sequence: CASSPRTGSEAFF.

The chain combines TRBV2 with TRBJ2-2; D uncertain. V lost 6 bases and J 7 bases, leaving 15 bases between the germline ends. The V gene's germline CDR1 is SNHLY and CDR2 FYNNEI. The CDR3 loop spans 14 amino acids. Written as DNA, the CDR3 is TGTGCCAGCAGACCCCAGGCCCAGGACGGGGAGCTGTTTTTT. It encodes CASRPQAQDGELFF.

This chain joins TRBV6-1 and TRBJ2-3; D gene ambiguous. Germline V gene sequence: CDR1 MNHNS, CDR2 SASEGT. The V gene lost 4 bases and the J gene lost 0 bases, with 14 bases spanning the gap. This CDR3 is 16 amino acids long. The CDR3 DNA reads TGTGCCAGCAGTGGGGCACCAGCCCGTAGCACAGATACGCAGTATTTT. This translates into CASSGAPARSTDTQYF.

Regarding this clone: At one end the junction does not follow the germline gene, possibly because of a read error. The rearrangement links TRBV5-1 to TRBJ1-1, with 10 nucleotides matching TRBD1. Per the germline V gene, CDR1 is SGHRS and CDR2 is YFSETQ. The CDR3 is 15 residues long. The CDR3 bases are TGCGCCAGCCGCTTTTCCAGGACAGGGGGCACTGAAGCTTTCTTT. Translating gives CASRFSRTGGTEAFF.

In this sample, this clone turned up once. V is TRBV7-2 and J is TRBJ2-7; 10 bases agree with TRBD1. The CDR3 totals 14 residues. V lost 5 bases, J lost 5 bases, and 6 bases stayed unmatched. Germline V lookup: CDR1 SGHTA, CDR2 FQGNSA. This CDR3 reads CASSPDRGRDEQYF. CDR3 DNA sequence: TGTGCCAGCAGCCCCGACAGGGGGCGCGACGAGCAGTACTTC. The full variable domain, rest sourced from reference TRBV7-2 and TRBJ2-7, is GAGVSQSPSNKVTEKGKDVELRCDPISGHTALYWYRQSLGQGLEFLIYFQGNSAPDKSGLPSDRFSAERTGGSVSTLTIQRTQQEDSAVYLCASSPDRGRDEQYFGPGTRLTVT.

The chain uses TRBV18 and TRBJ1-1; 7 positions agree with TRBD1. Unmatched junction bases numbered 4, after V lost 4 bases and J lost 5 bases. The CDR3 length is 13 residues. Germline V gives CDR1 KGHSH, CDR2 LQKENI. The CDR3 region is CASSQGQITEAFF. The CDR3 DNA reads TGTGCCAGCTCACAGGGACAGATAACTGAAGCTTTCTTT.

The J gene is TRBJ2-2, the V gene TRBV5-1; either TRBD1 or TRBD2 may fit D (6 bases each). The CDR3 has 13 amino acids. Trimming stripped 1 base from V and 6 bases from J, with 7 bases between. The V gene's germline CDR1 is SGHRS and CDR2 YFSETQ. DNA for the CDR3: TGCGCCAGCAGCTTGCGGGGGCCCGGGGAGCTGTTTTTT. Its protein product is CASSLRGPGELFF.

V and J are TRBV19 and TRBJ1-2; TRBD1 aligns across 7 bases. The CDR3 extends over 14 amino acids. Germline V gene data show CDR1 as LNHDA and CDR2 as SQIVND (reference sequence). The V segment lost 3 bases and the J segment 5 bases; nucleotides outside the gene matches: 6. The CDR3 DNA reads TGTGCCAGTAGTATGGACAGGCGCCGATATGGCTACACCTTC. Translation gives CASSMDRRRYGYTF.

The rearrangement links TRBV7-9 to TRBJ1-2; the match to TRBD1 covers 8 bases. Germline V gene data show CDR1 as SEHNR and CDR2 as FQNEAQ (reference sequence). This CDR3 spans 16 amino acids. The V and J ends lost 5 bases and 4 bases, in that order; junction bases with no gene match: 12. The CDR3 region has the DNA TGTGCCAGCAGCCGATTTGGGACAGGAGTCTTCTATGGCTACACCTTC. As protein: CASSRFGTGVFYGYTF.

This chain links TRBV18 with TRBJ2-7, with 9 bases aligning to TRBD1. The germline V gene encodes CDR1 KGHSH and CDR2 LQKENI. Germline trimming cut 2 bases from V and 3 bases from J; bases unmatched to any gene: 5. This CDR3 region has 15 residues. CDR3 in amino acids: CASSPGTGNNYEQYF. In DNA form, the CDR3 reads TGTGCCAGCTCACCAGGGACAGGGAACAACTACGAGCAGTACTTC.

V and J are TRBV6-4 and TRBJ2-3; 8 nucleotides align to TRBD2. J lost 1 base, V lost 6 bases, and 6 bases had no gene match. The CDR3 spans 15 residues. Germline CDR1 and CDR2: MRHNA and SNTAGT. This CDR3 reads CASSRAGEGTDTQYF. CDR3 nucleotides: TGTGCCAGCAGCCGAGCGGGAGAAGGCACAGATACGCAGTATTTT.

This sequence joins TRBV5-1 and TRBJ2-7; the match to TRBD1 covers 8 bases. The length of the CDR3 is 16 residues. The V gene's germline CDR1 is SGHRS and CDR2 YFSETQ. J gave up 5 bases and V 3 bases, and 13 bases lay outside the gene matches. The CDR3 is CASSWGRGQAFDEQYF. CDR3 in DNA: TGCGCCAGCAGCTGGGGACGGGGACAGGCTTTTGACGAGCAGTACTTC. The variable domain in full, completed from reference TRBV5-1 and TRBJ2-7, reads KAGVTQTPRYLIKTRGQQVTLSCSPISGHRSVSWYQQTPGQGLQFLFEYFSETQRNKGNFPGRFSGRQFSNSRSEMNVSTLELGDSALYLCASSWGRGQAFDEQYFGPGTRLTVT.

V gene TRBV5-1 combines with J gene TRBJ2-2; D possibly matches TRBD1 or TRBD2 (5 bases each). Germline CDR1 reads SGHRS; CDR2 reads YFSETQ. CDR3 length equals 15 residues. V was pared by 3 bases and J by 0 bases, with 9 bases between. The CDR3 loop is CASSWGPSNTGELFF. The CDR3 DNA sequence: TGCGCCAGCAGCTGGGGACCGTCGAACACCGGGGAGCTGTTTTTT.

This sequence joins TRBV6-5 and TRBJ2-3, with D possibly being TRBD2 (5 bases). V dropped 10 bases and J dropped 0 bases, with 17 bases sitting between them. Germline CDR1 and CDR2: MNHEY and SVGAGI. This CDR3 contains 15 residues. The CDR3 bases are TGTGCCACCAAATGGCTAGCCCTTAGCACAGATACGCAGTATTTT. Amino acid sequence: CATKWLALSTDTQYF.

J is TRBJ1-6 and V is TRBV6-5, with D tentatively TRBD1 (6 bases). CDR3 length: 16 residues. Germline CDR1 is MNHEY and CDR2 is SVGAGI. Trimming took 0 bases from V and 2 from J, leaving 8 bases between them. CDR3 DNA sequence: TGTGCCAGCAGTTACTCCGGGGGCGCCTATAATTCACCCCTCCACTTT. The encoded protein is CASSYSGGAYNSPLHF.

The V call is TRBV10-3, the J call TRBJ1-2, with a possible D match to TRBD1 (6 bases). CDR1 is ENHRY, CDR2 SYGVKD, per germline. The CDR3 is 15 amino acids. The V gene lost 4 bases and the J gene lost 0 bases, with 12 bases spanning the gap. The CDR3 DNA follows: TGTGCCATCAGTGTAGACAGGCCCTCTAACTATGGCTACACCTTC. Its protein is CAISVDRPSNYGYTF.

The rearrangement joins TRBV2 to TRBJ1-2; 7 bases map to TRBD1. J gave up 4 bases and V 1 base, and 6 bases lay outside the gene matches. The germline V gene encodes CDR1 SNHLY and CDR2 FYNNEI. This CDR3 is built from 15 residues. This CDR3 is CASSEGTGAFYGYTF. For the CDR3, the DNA is TGTGCCAGCAGTGAAGGAACAGGGGCGTTCTATGGCTACACCTTC.

The genes are TRBV5-4 and TRBJ1-2; maybe TRBD1 (5 bases). The CDR3 totals 14 residues. With 1 base removed from V and 3 bases from J, the gap between germline ends came to 10 bases. Germline CDR1 is SGHNT and CDR2 is YYREEE (reference sequence). CDR3 sequence reads: CASSLIGEYYGYTF. The DNA for the CDR3 is TGTGCCAGCAGCTTGATAGGGGAATACTATGGCTACACCTTC.

The chain combines TRBV11-3 with TRBJ2-3; D not resolved. V was clipped by 1 base and J by 4 bases, with 6 bases between them. The CDR3 sequence is 13 residues long. Germline V lookup: CDR1 SGHNT, CDR2 YENEEA. In DNA, the CDR3 is TGTGCCAGCAGCTTAGCCCCACCAGATACGCAGTATTTT. The encoded protein is CASSLAPPDTQYF.

This clone was counted many times. The V call is TRBV6-6, the J call TRBJ1-4; D is perhaps TRBD1 (6 bases). V lost 6 bases and J lost 8, with 19 bases in between. This CDR3 has 15 amino acids. Germline-derived CDR1 and CDR2 are MNHNY and SVGAGI (reference sequence). The chain's CDR3 is CASRGSTGPSEKLFF. The CDR3 region has the DNA TGTGCCAGCAGGGGATCGACAGGACCCTCGGAAAAACTGTTTTTT.

This clone appeared once. V is TRBV6-1 and J is TRBJ1-2; no clear D gene. The V gene lost 4 bases and the J gene lost 8 bases, with 14 bases spanning the gap. The germline gives CDR1 MNHNS, CDR2 SASEGT. The CDR3 covers 13 residues. CDR3 DNA: TGTGCCAGCAGTGGACGCGGGGTCGGGGGCTACACCTTC. This encodes CASSGRGVGGYTF.

This clone has just one count. This chain joins TRBV6-1 and TRBJ2-7; D may be TRBD1 (6 bases). The CDR3 is 15 amino acids. The V gene's germline CDR1 is MNHNS and CDR2 SASEGT. The V end was cut by 4 bases, the J end by 3 bases, with 16 bases between. The CDR3 loop is CASSARQVLGYEQYF. The CDR3 DNA sequence: TGTGCCAGCAGTGCGCGACAGGTTCTCGGCTACGAGCAGTACTTC.

This chain uses TRBV2 with TRBJ1-6; TRBD1 aligns across 9 bases. Germline CDR1 is SNHLY and CDR2 is FYNNEI. The V and J ends lost 6 bases and 9 bases, in that order; junction bases with no gene match: 6. The length of the CDR3 is 14 residues. CDR3 bases: TGTGCCAGCAGCCAGGACAGGGGAGGTTCACCCCTCCACTTT. It encodes CASSQDRGGSPLHF.